Reported below is one T cell receptor (beta chain). CDR3 size: 14 residues. Germline assignment: CDR1 MNHEY and CDR2 SVGEGT. Trimming left V 6 bases short and J 9 bases short, with 20 bases between. With a J-beta primer mix and a sample-barcoded 5' primer, a second PCR ran roughly 7 to 11 cycles. TCRdb redid the calling of the 5' RACE reads with MiXCR, one entry per CDR3 protein. The table lists 1.5 million to 2 million distinct CDR3 sequences, 25% to 30% of them singletons. This entry belongs to a study of blood T cells in healthy people across ages. Study at large: Template switching captured about one barcoded beta molecule per two T cells.

Peripheral blood, ten milliliters per donor, was collected. Sequenced: blood. The genes are TRBV6-2 or TRBV6-3 and TRBJ1-2; D remains ambiguous. The TCR sequence derives from a woman aged 30 to 39 in good health. The CDR3 DNA follows: TGTGCCAGCAGACCCACCGGACGGGGAACGAGCTACACCTTC. Translated, it gives CASRPTGRGTSYTF.